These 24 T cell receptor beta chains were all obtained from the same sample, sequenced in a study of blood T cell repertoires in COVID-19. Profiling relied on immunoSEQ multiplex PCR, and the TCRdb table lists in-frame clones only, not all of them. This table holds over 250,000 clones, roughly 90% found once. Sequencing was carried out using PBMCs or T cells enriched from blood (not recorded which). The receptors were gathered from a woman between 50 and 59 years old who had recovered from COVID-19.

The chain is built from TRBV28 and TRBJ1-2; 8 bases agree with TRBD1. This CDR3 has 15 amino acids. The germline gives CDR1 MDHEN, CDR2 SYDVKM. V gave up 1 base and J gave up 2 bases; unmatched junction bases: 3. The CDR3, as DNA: TGTGCCAGCAGTTTATTGACAGGGGAGAACTATGGCTACACCTTC. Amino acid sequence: CASSLLTGENYGYTF.

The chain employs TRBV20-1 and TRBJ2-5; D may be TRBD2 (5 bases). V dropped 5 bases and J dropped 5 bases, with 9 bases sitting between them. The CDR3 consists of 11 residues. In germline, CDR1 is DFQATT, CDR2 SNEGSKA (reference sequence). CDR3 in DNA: TGCAGTGCTGGGGAGCGGGAGACCCAGTACTTC. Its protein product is CSAGERETQYF.

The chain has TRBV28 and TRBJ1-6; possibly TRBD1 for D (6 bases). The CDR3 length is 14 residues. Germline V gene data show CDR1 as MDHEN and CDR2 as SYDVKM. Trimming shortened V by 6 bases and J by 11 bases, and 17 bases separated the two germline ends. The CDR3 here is CASRSQGTDPPLHF. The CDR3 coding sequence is TGTGCCAGCAGGTCCCAGGGGACCGATCCACCCCTCCACTTT.

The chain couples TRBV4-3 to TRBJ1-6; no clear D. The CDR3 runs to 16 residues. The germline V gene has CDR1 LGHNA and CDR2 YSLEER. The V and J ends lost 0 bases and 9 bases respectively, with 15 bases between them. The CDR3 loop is CASSQDASPPGSPLHF. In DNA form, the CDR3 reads TGCGCCAGCAGCCAAGATGCCTCCCCACCGGGTTCACCCCTCCACTTT.

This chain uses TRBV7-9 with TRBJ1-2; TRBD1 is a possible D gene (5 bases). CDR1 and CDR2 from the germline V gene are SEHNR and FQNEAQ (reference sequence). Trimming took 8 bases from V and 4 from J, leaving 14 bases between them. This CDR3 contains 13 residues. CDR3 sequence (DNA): TGTGCCAGCGGGTTAAGGGGAGGCTATGGCTACACCTTC. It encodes CASGLRGGYGYTF.

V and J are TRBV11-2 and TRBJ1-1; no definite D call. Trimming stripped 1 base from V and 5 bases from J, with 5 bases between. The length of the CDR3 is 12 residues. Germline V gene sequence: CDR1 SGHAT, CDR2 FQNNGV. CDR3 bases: TGTGCCAGCAGCTTAGGTCGGACTGAAGCTTTCTTT. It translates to CASSLGRTEAFF.

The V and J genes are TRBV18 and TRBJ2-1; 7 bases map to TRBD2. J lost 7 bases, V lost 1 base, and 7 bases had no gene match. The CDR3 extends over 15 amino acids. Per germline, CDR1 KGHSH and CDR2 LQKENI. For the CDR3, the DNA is TGTGCCAGCTCACCACGGACTAGGGAGGGAAATGAGCAGTTCTTC. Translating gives CASSPRTREGNEQFF. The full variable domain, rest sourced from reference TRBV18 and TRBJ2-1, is NAGVMQNPRHLVRRRGQEARLRCSPMKGHSHVYWYRQLPEEGLKFMVYLQKENIIDESGMPKERFSAEFPKEGPSILRIQQVVRGDSAAYFCASSPRTREGNEQFFGPGTRLTVL.

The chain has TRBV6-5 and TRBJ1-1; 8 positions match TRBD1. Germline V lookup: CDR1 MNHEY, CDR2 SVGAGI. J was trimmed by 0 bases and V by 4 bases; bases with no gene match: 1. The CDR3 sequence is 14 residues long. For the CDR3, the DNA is TGTGCCAGCAGTTCGGGACAGGTGAACACTGAAGCTTTCTTT. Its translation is CASSSGQVNTEAFF.

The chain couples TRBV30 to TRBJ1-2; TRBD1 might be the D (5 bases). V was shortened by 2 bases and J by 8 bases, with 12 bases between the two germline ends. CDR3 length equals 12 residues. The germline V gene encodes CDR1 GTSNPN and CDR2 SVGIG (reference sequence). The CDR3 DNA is TGTGCCTGGAGTATAGGGGTGACGGGCTACACCTTC. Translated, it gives CAWSIGVTGYTF.

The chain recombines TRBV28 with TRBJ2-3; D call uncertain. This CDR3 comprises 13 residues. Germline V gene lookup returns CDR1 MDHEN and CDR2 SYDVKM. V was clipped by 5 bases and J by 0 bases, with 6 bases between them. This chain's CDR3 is CASSPHSTDTQYF. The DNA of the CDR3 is TGTGCCAGCAGTCCCCATAGCACAGATACGCAGTATTTT.

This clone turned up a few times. The CDR3 bases are TGTGCCTTGAATAGTGAGCGGACCACTGAAGCTTTCTTT. Protein: CALNSERTTEAFF. The chain has TRBV30 and TRBJ1-1; D gene uncertain. Germline-derived CDR1 and CDR2 are GTSNPN and SVGIG (reference sequence). Trimming shortened V by 7 bases and J by 4 bases, and 16 bases separated the two germline ends. The CDR3 runs 13 residues.

For the CDR3, the DNA is TGTGCCTCCCGGACTAGCGGGAGGTCGAACACCGGGGAGCTGTTTTTT. Amino acids: CASRTSGRSNTGELFF. The chain recombines TRBV30 with TRBJ2-2; 14 positions match TRBD2. The CDR3 has 16 residues. Looked up from germline, CDR1 is GTSNPN and CDR2 is SVGIG (reference sequence). V lost 7 bases, J lost 0 bases, and 4 bases stayed unmatched.

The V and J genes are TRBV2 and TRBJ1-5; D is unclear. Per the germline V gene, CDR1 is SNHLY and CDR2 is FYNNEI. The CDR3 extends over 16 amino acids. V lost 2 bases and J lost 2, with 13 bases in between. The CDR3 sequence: CASSEYPPAGNQPQHF. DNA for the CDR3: TGTGCCAGCAGTGAATACCCCCCGGCGGGCAATCAGCCCCAGCATTTT.

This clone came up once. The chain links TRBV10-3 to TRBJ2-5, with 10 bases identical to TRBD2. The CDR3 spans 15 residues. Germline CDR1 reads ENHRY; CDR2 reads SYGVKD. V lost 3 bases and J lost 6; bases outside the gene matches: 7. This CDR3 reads CAISDSAGGPKTQYF. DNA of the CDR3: TGTGCCATCAGTGACTCAGCGGGAGGGCCAAAGACCCAGTACTTC.

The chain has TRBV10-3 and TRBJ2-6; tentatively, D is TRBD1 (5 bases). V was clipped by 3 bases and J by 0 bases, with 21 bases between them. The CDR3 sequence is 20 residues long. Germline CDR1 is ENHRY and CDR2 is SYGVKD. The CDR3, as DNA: TGTGCCATCAGTGATCAATTGGGCAGGGCCCTCCTCTCTGGGGCCAACGTCCTGACTTTC. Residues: CAISDQLGRALLSGANVLTF.

CDR3 nucleotides: TGTGCCAGCAGAGGCCAGGACAGTGCCTCCTACGAGCAGTACTTC. Translated: CASRGQDSASYEQYF. The chain has TRBV6-5 and TRBJ2-7; a weak D match, TRBD1 (6 bases). Trimming cost V 6 bases and J 0 bases, with 15 bases left between them. The CDR3 contains 15 residues. Germline V gives CDR1 MNHEY, CDR2 SVGAGI.

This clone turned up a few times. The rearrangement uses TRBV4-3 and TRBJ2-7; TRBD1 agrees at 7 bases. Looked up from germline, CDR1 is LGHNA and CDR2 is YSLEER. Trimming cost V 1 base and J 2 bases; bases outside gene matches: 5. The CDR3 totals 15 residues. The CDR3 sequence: CASSQGTGVPYEQYF. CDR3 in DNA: TGCGCCAGCAGCCAAGGCACAGGGGTCCCCTACGAGCAGTACTTC.

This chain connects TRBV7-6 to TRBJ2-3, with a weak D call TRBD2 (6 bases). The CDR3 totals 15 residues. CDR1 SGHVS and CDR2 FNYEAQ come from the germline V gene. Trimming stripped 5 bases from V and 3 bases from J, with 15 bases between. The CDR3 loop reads CASSERAPRTDTQYF. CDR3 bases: TGTGCCAGCAGCGAGCGGGCCCCTCGGACAGATACGCAGTATTTT.

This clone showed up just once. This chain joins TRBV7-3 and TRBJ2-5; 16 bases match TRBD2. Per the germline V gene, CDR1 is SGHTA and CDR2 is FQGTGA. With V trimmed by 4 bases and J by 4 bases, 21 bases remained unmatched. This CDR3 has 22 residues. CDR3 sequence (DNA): TGTGCCAGCAGCTCTCGACCTAGAGACGGGACTAGCGGGAGGGAGCTTGGAGAGACCCAGTACTTC. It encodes CASSSRPRDGTSGRELGETQYF. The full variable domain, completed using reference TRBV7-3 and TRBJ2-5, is GAGVSQTPSNKVTEKGKYVELRCDPISGHTALYWYRQSLGQGPEFLIYFQGTGAADDSGLPNDRFFAVRPEGSVSTLKIQRTERGDSAVYLCASSSRPRDGTSGRELGETQYFGPGTRLLVL.

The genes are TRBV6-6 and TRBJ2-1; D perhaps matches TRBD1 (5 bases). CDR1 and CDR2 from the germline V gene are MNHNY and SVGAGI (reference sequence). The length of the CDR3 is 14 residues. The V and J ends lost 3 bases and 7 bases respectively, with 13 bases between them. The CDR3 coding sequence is TGTGCCAGCAGTTATGGGGCCTCACCGAATGAGCAGTTCTTC. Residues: CASSYGASPNEQFF.

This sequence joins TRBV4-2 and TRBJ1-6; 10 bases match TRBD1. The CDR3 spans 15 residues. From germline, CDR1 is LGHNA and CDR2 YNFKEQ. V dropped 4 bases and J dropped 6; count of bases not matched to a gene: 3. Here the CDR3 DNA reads TGTGCCAGCAGCCGGCGGACAGGGGGTAATTCACCCCTCCACTTT. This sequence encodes CASSRRTGGNSPLHF.

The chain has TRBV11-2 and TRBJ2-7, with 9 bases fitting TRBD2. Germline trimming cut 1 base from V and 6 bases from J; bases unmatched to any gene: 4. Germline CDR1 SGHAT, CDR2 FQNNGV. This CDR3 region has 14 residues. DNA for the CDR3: TGTGCCAGCAGCTTAGGGACTAGCGCAACCGAGCAGTACTTC. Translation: CASSLGTSATEQYF.

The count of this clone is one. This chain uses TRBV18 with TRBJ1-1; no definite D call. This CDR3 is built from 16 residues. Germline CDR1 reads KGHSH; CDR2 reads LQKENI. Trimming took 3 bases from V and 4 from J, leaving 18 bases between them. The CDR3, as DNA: TGTGCCAGCTCACCGTTAAAGTTTCGAGGGAGCACTGAAGCTTTCTTT. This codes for CASSPLKFRGSTEAFF.

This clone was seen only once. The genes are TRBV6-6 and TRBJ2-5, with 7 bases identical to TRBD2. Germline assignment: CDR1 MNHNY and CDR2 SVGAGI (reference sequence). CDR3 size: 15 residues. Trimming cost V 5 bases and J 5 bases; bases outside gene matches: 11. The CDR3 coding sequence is TGTGCCAGCAGTCCCGCGGGAGAGGGTTTGGAGACCCAGTACTTC. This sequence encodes CASSPAGEGLETQYF.